This T cell receptor (beta chain) was sequenced in a study of shared clonotypes between healthy human individuals. TCRdb's copy holds only in-frame clones and misses some; the assay was immunoSEQ multiplex PCR. Found here are under 2,000,000 clones, about 95% of them singletons; the top ten hold 1.2%. Naive CD8 cells lacked CD45RO and underwent positive selection for CCR7, leaving out terminally differentiated effector memory CD45RA+ cells. CDR1 SGHNT and CDR2 YYREEE come from the germline V gene (reference sequence). V shed 2 bases and J shed 6 bases, with 8 bases lying between them. The CDR3 has 12 amino acids. The table lists this clone with a few counts.

This receptor was obtained from a man between 18 and 35 years old in good health. Source material: naive CD8+ T cells sorted from blood. The chain combines TRBV5-4 with TRBJ1-2; tentatively, D is TRBD1 (6 bases). The CDR3 spells CASSFNRDGYTF. CDR3 coding DNA: TGTGCCAGCAGCTTCAACAGGGATGGCTACACCTTC.